This TCR beta chain was identified in a study of blood T cell repertoires in COVID-19. Overall study context: T cells, B-cell-depleted T cells, or PBMCs provided the cDNA or gDNA that served as material.

As processed by the authors: Quantification of nucleated cells was approximated via reference gene primer amplification. The protocol was immunoSEQ multiplex PCR, while the TCRdb copy is restricted to in-frame clones and leaves out a portion. V, J and clone size were drawn from that table, and D and trimming were deduced from the DNA. This table holds about 87,000 clones, about 79% found once. V was trimmed by 6 bases and J by 4 bases, leaving 22 bases between them. The germline V gene has CDR1 KGHSH and CDR2 LQKENI. The CDR3 totals 17 residues. The sample was peripheral blood. This chain joins TRBV18 and TRBJ1-3, with D hard to call. The TCR sequence derives from a woman in her fifties or sixties with acute or convalescent COVID-19. CDR3 residues: CASSPTGPRDYGNTIYF. CDR3 nucleotide sequence: TGTGCCAGCTCGCCAACCGGGCCGAGGGATTACGGAAACACCATATATTTT.